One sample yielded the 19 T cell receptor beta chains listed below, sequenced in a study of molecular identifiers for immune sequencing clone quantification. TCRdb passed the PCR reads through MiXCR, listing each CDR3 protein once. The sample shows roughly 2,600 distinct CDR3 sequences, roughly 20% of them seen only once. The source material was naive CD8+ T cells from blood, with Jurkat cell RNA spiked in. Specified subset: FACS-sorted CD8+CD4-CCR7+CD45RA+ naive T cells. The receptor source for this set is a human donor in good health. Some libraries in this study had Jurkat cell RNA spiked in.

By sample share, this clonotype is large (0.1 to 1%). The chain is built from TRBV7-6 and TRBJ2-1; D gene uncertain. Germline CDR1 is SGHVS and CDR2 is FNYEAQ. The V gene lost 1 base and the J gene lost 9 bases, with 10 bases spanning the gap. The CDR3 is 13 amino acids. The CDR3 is CASSLEGLGEQFF. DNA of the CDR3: TGTGCCAGCAGCTTAGAGGGCCTCGGTGAGCAGTTCTTC.

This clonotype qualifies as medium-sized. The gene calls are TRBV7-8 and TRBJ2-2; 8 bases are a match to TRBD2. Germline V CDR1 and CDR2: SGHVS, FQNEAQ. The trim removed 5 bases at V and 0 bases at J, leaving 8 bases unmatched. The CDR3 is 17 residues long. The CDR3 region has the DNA TGTGCCAGCAGCCTCCGACGACTAGCGACGAACACCGGGGAGCTGTTTTTT. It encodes CASSLRRLATNTGELFF.

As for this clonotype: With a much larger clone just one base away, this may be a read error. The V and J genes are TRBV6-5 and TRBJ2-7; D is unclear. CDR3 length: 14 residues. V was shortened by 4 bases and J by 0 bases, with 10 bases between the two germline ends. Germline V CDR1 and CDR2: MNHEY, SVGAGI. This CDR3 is CASSCSRYSYEQYF. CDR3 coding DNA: TGTGCCAGCAGTTGCTCGAGGTACTCCTACGAGCAGTACTTC.

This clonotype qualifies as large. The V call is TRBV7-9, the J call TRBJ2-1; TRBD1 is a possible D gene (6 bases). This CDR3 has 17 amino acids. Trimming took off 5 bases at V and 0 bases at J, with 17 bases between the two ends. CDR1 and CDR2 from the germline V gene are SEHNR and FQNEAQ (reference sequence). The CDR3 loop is CASSDAAGVRSYNEQFF. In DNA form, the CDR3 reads TGTGCCAGCAGCGACGCCGCAGGGGTTCGCTCCTACAATGAGCAGTTCTTC. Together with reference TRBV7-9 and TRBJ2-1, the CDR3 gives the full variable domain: DTGVSQNPRHKITKRGQNVTFRCDPISEHNRLYWYRQTLGQGPEFLTYFQNEAQLEKSRLLSDRFSAERPKGSFSTLEIQRTEQGDSAMYLCASSDAAGVRSYNEQFFGPGTRLTVL.

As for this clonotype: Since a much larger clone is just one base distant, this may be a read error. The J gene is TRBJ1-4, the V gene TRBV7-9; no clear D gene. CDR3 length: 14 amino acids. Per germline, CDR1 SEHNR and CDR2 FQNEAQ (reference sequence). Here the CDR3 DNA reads TGTGCCAGCGGCTTAGGAGGGAAGGGTGAAAAACTGTTTTTT. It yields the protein CASGLGGKGEKLFF. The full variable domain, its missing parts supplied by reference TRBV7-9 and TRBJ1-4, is DTGVSQNPRHKITKRGQNVTFRCDPISEHNRLYWYRQTLGQGPEFLTYFQNEAQLEKSRLLSDRFSAERPKGSFSTLEIQRTEQGDSAMYLCASGLGGKGEKLFFGSGTQLSVL.

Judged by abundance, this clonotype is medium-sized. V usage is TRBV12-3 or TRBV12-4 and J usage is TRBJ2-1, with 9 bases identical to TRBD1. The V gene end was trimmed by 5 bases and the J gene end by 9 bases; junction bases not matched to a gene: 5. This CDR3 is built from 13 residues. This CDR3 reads CASSPTGGGEQFF. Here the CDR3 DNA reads TGTGCCAGCAGTCCAACAGGGGGCGGTGAGCAGTTCTTC.

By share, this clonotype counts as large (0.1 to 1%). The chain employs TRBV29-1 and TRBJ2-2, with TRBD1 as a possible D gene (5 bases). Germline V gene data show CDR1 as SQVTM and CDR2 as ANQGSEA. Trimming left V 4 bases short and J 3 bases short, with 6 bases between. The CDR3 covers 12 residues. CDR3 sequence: CSVVRDTGELFF. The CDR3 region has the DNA TGCAGCGTTGTCAGGGACACCGGGGAGCTGTTTTTT.

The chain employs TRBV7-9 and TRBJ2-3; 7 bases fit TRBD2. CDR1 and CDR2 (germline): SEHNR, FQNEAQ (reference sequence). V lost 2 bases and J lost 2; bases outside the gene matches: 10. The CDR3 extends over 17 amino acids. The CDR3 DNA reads TGTGCCAGCAGCTTAAAGAGACTAGCAGACTACACAGATACGCAGTATTTT. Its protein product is CASSLKRLADYTDTQYF.

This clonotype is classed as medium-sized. CDR3 sequence: CSARDLGNSNQPQHF. CDR3 bases: TGCAGTGCTAGAGATTTGGGCAATAGCAATCAGCCCCAGCATTTT. This sequence joins TRBV20-1 and TRBJ1-5; no firm D call. The CDR3 spans 15 residues. Between the trimmed V and J ends, which lost 0 bases and 0 bases, there was a span of 9 bases. Germline-derived CDR1 and CDR2 are DFQATT and SNEGSKA (reference sequence).

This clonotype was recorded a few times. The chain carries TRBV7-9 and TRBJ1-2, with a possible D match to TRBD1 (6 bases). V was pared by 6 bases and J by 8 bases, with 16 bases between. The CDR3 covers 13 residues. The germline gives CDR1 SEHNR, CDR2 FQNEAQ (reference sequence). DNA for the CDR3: TGTGCCAGCAGACCCGGACAGTCGCCGGGCTACACCTTC. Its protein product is CASRPGQSPGYTF.

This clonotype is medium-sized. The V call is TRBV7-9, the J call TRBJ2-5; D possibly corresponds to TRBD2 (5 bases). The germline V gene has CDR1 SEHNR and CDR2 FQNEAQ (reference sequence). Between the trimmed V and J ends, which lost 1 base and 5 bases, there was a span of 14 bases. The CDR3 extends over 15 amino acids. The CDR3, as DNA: TGTGCCAGCAGCTTAGATCCGGGGATATGGGAGACCCAGTACTTC. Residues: CASSLDPGIWETQYF. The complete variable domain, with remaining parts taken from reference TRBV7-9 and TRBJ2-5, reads DTGVSQNPRHKITKRGQNVTFRCDPISEHNRLYWYRQTLGQGPEFLTYFQNEAQLEKSRLLSDRFSAERPKGSFSTLEIQRTEQGDSAMYLCASSLDPGIWETQYFGPGTRLLVL.

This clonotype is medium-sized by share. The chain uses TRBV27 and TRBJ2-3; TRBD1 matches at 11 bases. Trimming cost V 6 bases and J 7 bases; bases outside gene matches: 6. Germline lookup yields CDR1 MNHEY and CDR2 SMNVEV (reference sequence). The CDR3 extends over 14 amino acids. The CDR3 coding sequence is TGTGCCAGCAGCCCCGGACAGGGGGCTAATACGCAGTATTTT. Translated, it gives CASSPGQGANTQYF.

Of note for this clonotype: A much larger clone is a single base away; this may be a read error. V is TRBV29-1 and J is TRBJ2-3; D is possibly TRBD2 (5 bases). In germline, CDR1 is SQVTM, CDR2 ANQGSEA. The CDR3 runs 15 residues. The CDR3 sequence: CCVPVFKEGTDTQYF. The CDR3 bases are TGCTGCGTTCCCGTGTTCAAGGAGGGCACAGATACGCAGTATTTT.

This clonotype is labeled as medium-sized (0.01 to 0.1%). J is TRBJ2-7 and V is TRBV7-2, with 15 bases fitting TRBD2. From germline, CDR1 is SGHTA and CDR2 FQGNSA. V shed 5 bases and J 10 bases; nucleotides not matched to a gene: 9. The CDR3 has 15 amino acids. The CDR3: CASSTGTSGRWEQYF. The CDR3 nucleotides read TGTGCCAGCAGCACTGGGACTAGCGGGAGGTGGGAACAGTACTTC.

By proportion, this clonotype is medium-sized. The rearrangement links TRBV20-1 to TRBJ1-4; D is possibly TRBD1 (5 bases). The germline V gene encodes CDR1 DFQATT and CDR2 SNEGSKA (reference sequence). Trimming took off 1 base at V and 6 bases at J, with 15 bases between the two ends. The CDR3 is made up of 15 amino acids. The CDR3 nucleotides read TGCAGTGCTAGAGGGGCAGGGCGAAGGGATGAAAAACTGTTTTTT. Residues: CSARGAGRRDEKLFF.

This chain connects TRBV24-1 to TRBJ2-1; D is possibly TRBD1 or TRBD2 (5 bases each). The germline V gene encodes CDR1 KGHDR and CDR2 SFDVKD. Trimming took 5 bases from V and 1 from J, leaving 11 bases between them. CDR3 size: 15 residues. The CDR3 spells CATSVGESSYNEQFF. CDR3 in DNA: TGTGCCACCAGTGTGGGGGAGAGTTCCTACAATGAGCAGTTCTTC.

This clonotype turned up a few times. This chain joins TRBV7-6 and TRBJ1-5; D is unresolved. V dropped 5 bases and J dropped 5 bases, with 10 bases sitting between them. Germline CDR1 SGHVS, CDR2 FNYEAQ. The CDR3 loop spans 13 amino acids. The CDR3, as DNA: TGTGCCAGCAGCGCGAACACATATCAGCCCCAGCATTTT. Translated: CASSANTYQPQHF.

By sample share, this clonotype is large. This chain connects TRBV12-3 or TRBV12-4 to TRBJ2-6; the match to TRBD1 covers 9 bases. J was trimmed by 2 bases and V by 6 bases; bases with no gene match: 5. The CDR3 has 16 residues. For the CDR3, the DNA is TGTGCCAGCAGGCGGTGGACAGGGGCTGGGGCCAACGTCCTGACTTTC. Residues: CASRRWTGAGANVLTF.

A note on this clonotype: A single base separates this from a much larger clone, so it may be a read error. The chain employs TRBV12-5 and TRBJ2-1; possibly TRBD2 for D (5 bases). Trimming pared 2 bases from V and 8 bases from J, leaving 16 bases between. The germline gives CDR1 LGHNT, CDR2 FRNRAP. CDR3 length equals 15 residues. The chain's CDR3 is CASGLFLGVHDEQFF. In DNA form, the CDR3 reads TGTGCTAGTGGTTTGTTCCTCGGGGTCCACGATGAGCAGTTCTTC.